Following are 5 T cell receptor beta chains from one sample sequenced in a study of T cells in Graves' hyperthyroidism and ophthalmopathy. RNA transcripts yielded amplified TCR beta CDR3 regions. The primer set for the first-round RT-PCR of the TCR CDR3 was HTBI. TCRdb re-analysed the multiplex PCR reads in MiXCR, keeping a single row per CDR3 protein. The sample contains 350,000 to 450,000 distinct CDR3 sequences, roughly 13% of which appear only once. The sequenced sample was blood. All receptors derive from an older woman with Graves' hyperthyroidism.

This chain links TRBV2 with TRBJ2-7; D may correspond to TRBD1 or TRBD2 (5 bases each). The CDR3 consists of 15 residues. The germline V gene has CDR1 SNHLY and CDR2 FYNNEI. Trimming took 3 bases from V and 3 from J, leaving 15 bases between them. The CDR3 DNA sequence: TGTGCCAGCAGTGACCGGGGCCTGCGACTCTACGAGCAGTACTTC. Protein: CASSDRGLRLYEQYF.

The V and J genes are TRBV25-1 and TRBJ1-1; D not resolved. Germline V gene data show CDR1 as MGHDK and CDR2 as SYGVNS. This CDR3 is built from 15 residues. Trimming shortened V by 3 bases and J by 3 bases, and 14 bases separated the two germline ends. Here the CDR3 DNA reads TGTGCCAGCAGTGAGACTTGGGTTGCTGACACTGAAGCTTTCTTT. As protein: CASSETWVADTEAFF.

This clonotype was seen ten or more times. The chain carries TRBV12-3 or TRBV12-4 and TRBJ2-2; 9 bases map to TRBD2. The J segment lost 6 bases and the V segment lost 10 bases, leaving 24 bases of the junction unmatched. This CDR3 is built from 19 residues. CDR3 region: CAIMSLGLAGYGRPGELFF. CDR3 bases: TGTGCCATCATGTCCCTTGGGCTAGCGGGATATGGTCGCCCCGGGGAGCTGTTTTTT.

This clonotype was counted between two and nine times. The V and J genes are TRBV24-1 and TRBJ2-3; the match to TRBD1 covers 12 bases. CDR3 length: 15 amino acids. Germline V CDR1 and CDR2: KGHDR, SFDVKD. V was clipped by 3 bases and J by 6 bases; unmatched bases: 3. The CDR3 is CATSDVGQGADTQYF. The DNA of the CDR3 is TGTGCCACCAGTGATGTGGGACAGGGGGCCGATACGCAGTATTTT.

In its sample, this clonotype was seen many times. The V and J genes are TRBV24-1 and TRBJ2-5; 10 bases line up with TRBD1. The CDR3 is 15 residues long. In germline, CDR1 is KGHDR, CDR2 SFDVKD. Trimming took 2 bases from V and 1 from J; bases not matched to a gene: 0. The CDR3 DNA follows: TGTGCCACCAGTGATTGGACAGGGGGCCAAGAGACCCAGTACTTC. Protein product: CATSDWTGGQETQYF.